The source of this T cell receptor beta chain is a study of regulatory T cells in long-lasting Graves disease. Study-level information: Persistent cases took antithyroid drugs over 5 years and stayed TSH receptor antibody positive.

Arm-PCR of CDR3 regions and iRepertoire HTBI primers were the basis on which TCR beta libraries were built. TCRdb re-called the multiplex PCR reads through MiXCR, storing one row per CDR3 protein. The sample has 300,000 to 400,000 distinct CDR3 sequences, roughly a fifth seen once. Study outcomes and limitations: Public clonotype sharing was higher in persistent than newly diagnosed patients.

This clonotype was seen repeatedly, ten times or more. What it recognizes is unknown. Regarding time point: persistent/refractory GD, antithyroid drugs over 5 years with positive TRAb. Generation of the TCR library employed RNA extracted from PBMCs. In Xi'an, China, an endocrinology department was the source of patients. The TCR sequence derives from a female donor with Graves disease. The input for sequencing was peripheral blood mononuclear cells (PBMCs), taken when the disease was refractory, from a patient treated with antithyroid drugs.

The CDR3 region has the DNA TGTGCCATCAGTTGGGACACAAGAACCTACGAGCAGTACTTC. It yields the protein CAISWDTRTYEQYF. This chain links TRBV10-3 with TRBJ2-7; D perhaps matches TRBD1 (6 bases). This CDR3 has 14 amino acids. V lost 5 bases, J lost 2 bases, and 13 bases lay in between. Germline values: CDR1 ENHRY, CDR2 SYGVKD.